A single sample gave rise to the 2 T cell receptor beta chains below, sequenced in a study of shared clonotypes between healthy human individuals. Method: immunoSEQ multiplex PCR; TCRdb's copy keeps in-frame clones and lacks some. The sample records approximately 1,000,000 clones, approximately 77% being singletons. Specimen: memory CD4+ T cells from PBMCs. Subset of the sample: CD45RA-negative fraction. Every receptor here comes from a man aged 18 to 30 in good health. Some clones in this sample may be carry-over from other donors' samples.

This rearrangement joins TRBV28 to TRBJ2-1; the D gene is possibly TRBD1 (6 bases). V lost 1 base and J 7 bases, leaving 11 bases between the germline ends. Germline values: CDR1 MDHEN, CDR2 SYDVKM. The CDR3 is made up of 14 amino acids. CDR3 coding DNA: TGTGCCAGCAGTTTATCGGGGACATGGAATGAGCAGTTCTTC. It specifies CASSLSGTWNEQFF. Drawing the rest from reference TRBV28 and TRBJ2-1, the complete variable domain is DVKVTQSSRYLVKRTGEKVFLECVQDMDHENMFWYRQDPGLGLRLIYFSYDVKMKEKGDIPEGYSVSREKKERFSLILESASTNQTSMYLCASSLSGTWNEQFFGPGTRLTVL.

The CDR3 DNA sequence: TGTGCCAGTAGGAATGTACCGAGCACAGATACGCAGTATTTT. As protein: CASRNVPSTDTQYF. The chain joins TRBV19 to TRBJ2-3, with D unclear. Germline V gene sequence: CDR1 LNHDA, CDR2 SQIVND (reference sequence). Deletions cut 6 bases from V and 0 bases from J, with 10 bases between. This CDR3 comprises 14 residues.